This is a list of T cell receptor beta chains from one sample in a study of somatic mutations in cytotoxic T cells in rheumatoid arthritis. Assay used: immunoSEQ multiplex PCR; TCRdb lists only in-frame clones, some missing. The sample lists some 10,000 clones, 80% to 95% occurring once. The sequenced sample was CD8+ T cells sorted from blood. Source of these receptors: a woman aged 18-30 years with rheumatoid arthritis. Both conserved end residues are part of each CDR3. Each record gives: J gene, V gene, CDR3 protein.

J gene: TRBJ2-4
V gene: TRBV9
CDR3 protein: CASSVGGGPPKNIQYF

J gene: TRBJ1-1
V gene: TRBV27
CDR3 protein: CASSLRGVVTEAFF

J gene: TRBJ2-3
V gene: TRBV7-9
CDR3 protein: CASRPLAGLTDTQYF

J gene: TRBJ2-5
V gene: TRBV19
CDR3 protein: CASSMETGGALETQYF

J gene: TRBJ2-2
V gene: TRBV12-5
CDR3 protein: CASGLVRAGVHLFGAGELFF

J gene: TRBJ1-4
V gene: TRBV4-1
CDR3 protein: CASSPRDRGQANEKLFF

J gene: TRBJ1-1
V gene: TRBV9
CDR3 protein: CASSEDRVSFGLEAFF

J gene: TRBJ2-1
V gene: TRBV5-8
CDR3 protein: CASGPGTGFHEQFF

J gene: TRBJ2-1
V gene: TRBV7-8
CDR3 protein: CASSFLGLAGARGGNEQFF

J gene: TRBJ1-2
V gene: TRBV7-8
CDR3 protein: CASSRGTVYGYTF

J gene: TRBJ2-7
V gene: TRBV4-3
CDR3 protein: CASSQGSSANYEQYF

J gene: TRBJ2-3
V gene: TRBV10-3
CDR3 protein: CAISEYGPPDTQYF

J gene: TRBJ2-7
V gene: TRBV5-1
CDR3 protein: CASSLGTGGPYEQYF

J gene: NA
V gene: TRBV4-2
CDR3 protein: CASSQDLDIQYF

J gene: TRBJ2-7
V gene: TRBV4-1
CDR3 protein: CASSHPSSGPFWEQYF

J gene: TRBJ2-1
V gene: TRBV2
CDR3 protein: CASSEGSGANNEQFF

J gene: TRBJ2-7
V gene: TRBV9
CDR3 protein: CASSPQGGPFSYEQYF

J gene: TRBJ2-3
V gene: TRBV30
CDR3 protein: CAWSLTSGSDTQYF

J gene: TRBJ2-1
V gene: TRBV27
CDR3 protein: CASSVLPGQIDNEQFF

J gene: TRBJ2-3
V gene: TRBV28
CDR3 protein: CASSLLGGLAGVGTDTQYF

J gene: TRBJ2-7
V gene: TRBV6-6
CDR3 protein: CASRYGDEQYF

J gene: TRBJ1-1
V gene: TRBV29-1
CDR3 protein: CSAGDTEAFF

J gene: TRBJ2-5
V gene: TRBV7-9
CDR3 protein: CASSQLAGGLETQYF

J gene: TRBJ2-7
V gene: TRBV6-5
CDR3 protein: CASSYSGTATYEQYF

J gene: TRBJ1-1
V gene: TRBV7-2
CDR3 protein: CASSSFTGPSEAFF